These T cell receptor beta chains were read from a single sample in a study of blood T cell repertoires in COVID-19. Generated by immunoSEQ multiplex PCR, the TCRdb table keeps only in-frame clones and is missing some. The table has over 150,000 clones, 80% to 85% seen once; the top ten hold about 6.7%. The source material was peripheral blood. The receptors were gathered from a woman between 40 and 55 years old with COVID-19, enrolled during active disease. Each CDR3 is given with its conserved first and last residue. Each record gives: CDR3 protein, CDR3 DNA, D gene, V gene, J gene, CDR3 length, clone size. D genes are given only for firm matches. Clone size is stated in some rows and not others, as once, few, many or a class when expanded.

CASSVVSQGGYTF	TGTGCCAGCAGCGTAGTTTCCCAGGGTGGCTACACCTTC	.	TRBV9	TRBJ1-2	13	once
CASSRGGGFQETQYF	TGTGCCAGCAGCCGCGGTGGAGGATTCCAAGAGACCCAGTACTTC	.	TRBV6-5	TRBJ2-5	15	.
CASSPLADSYEQYF	TGTGCCAGCTCACCTCTAGCGGACTCCTACGAGCAGTACTTC	TRBD2	TRBV18	TRBJ2-7	14	few
CATSDRQRETQYF	TGTGCCACCAGTGACCGACAGAGGGAGACCCAGTACTTC	.	TRBV24-1	TRBJ2-5	13	.
CSATYDRADNEQFF	TGCAGCGCAACTTACGACAGGGCCGATAATGAGCAGTTCTTC	TRBD1	TRBV29-1	TRBJ2-1	14	.
CASSLAEQGTNEKLFF	TGCGCCAGCAGCCTAGCTGAACAGGGGACTAATGAAAAACTGTTTTTT	TRBD1	TRBV10-2	TRBJ1-4	16	.
CASSLLQGVAGANVLTF	TGTGCCAGCAGTTTGTTACAGGGAGTGGCTGGGGCCAACGTCCTGACTTTC	.	TRBV28	TRBJ2-6	17	few
CSVVVSGPYEQYF	TGCAGCGTTGTGGTCAGCGGTCCCTACGAGCAGTACTTC	.	TRBV29-1	TRBJ2-7	13	.
CASSGWRQGSHDREAFF	TGTGCCAGCAGTGGCTGGCGACAGGGGTCCCACGACAGAGAAGCTTTCTTT	TRBD1	TRBV25-1	TRBJ1-1	17	.
CASSVGQSNTEAFF	TGCGCCAGCAGCGTGGGACAGTCGAACACTGAAGCTTTCTTT	TRBD1	TRBV5-1	TRBJ1-1	14	.
CASSLSGWYEETQYF	TGTGCCAGCAGCTTGTCAGGGTGGTACGAAGAGACCCAGTACTTC	.	TRBV5-4	TRBJ2-5	15	.
CATGGALNYGYTF	TGTGCCACCGGGGGAGCCCTTAACTATGGCTACACCTTC	.	TRBV27	TRBJ1-2	13	.
CASSEEQLRVYEQYF	TGTGCCAGCAGTGAAGAACAGCTGAGGGTCTACGAGCAGTACTTC	.	TRBV2	TRBJ2-7	15	.
CASSSGTSHYYEQYF	TGTGCCAGCAGCTCCGGGACTTCCCACTACTACGAGCAGTACTTC	.	TRBV7-6	TRBJ2-7	15	.
CASSDRTGSNYGYTF	TGCGCCAGCAGCGATCGTACAGGGAGCAACTATGGCTACACCTTC	.	TRBV5-1	TRBJ1-2	15	.
CSAAPVTEAFF	TGCAGTGCCGCCCCGGTGACAGAAGCTTTCTTT	.	TRBV20-1	TRBJ1-1	11	.
CASSSRDRKNIQYF	TGTGCCAGCAGCTCCCGGGACAGAAAAAACATTCAGTACTTC	TRBD1	TRBV7-3	TRBJ2-4	14	.
CASSVKGVKEYNSPLHF	TGTGCCAGCAGTGTAAAAGGGGTAAAGGAGTATAATTCACCCCTCCACTTT	.	TRBV6-1	TRBJ1-6	17	.
CASSAQRGFKTNDYGYTF	TGTGCCAGCAGTGCCCAGAGGGGGTTCAAGACGAATGACTATGGCTACACCTTC	.	TRBV6-1	TRBJ1-2	18	once
CASSEYREVGGYTF	TGTGCCAGCAGCGAGTACAGGGAAGTAGGCGGCTACACCTTC	.	TRBV2	TRBJ1-2	14	.
CASSKQQGAGQPQHF	TGTGCCAGCAGTAAACAACAGGGGGCCGGTCAGCCCCAGCATTTT	TRBD1	TRBV6-5	TRBJ1-5	15	few
CASSLEAGLTNTIYF	TGCGCCAGCAGCTTGGAAGCAGGGCTGACAAACACCATATATTTT	.	TRBV5-1	TRBJ1-3	15	.
CASSVGLAGEQYF	TGTGCCAGCAGCGTCGGACTAGCGGGGGAGCAGTACTTC	TRBD2	TRBV9	TRBJ2-7	13	.
CASSKEVVGARQPQHF	TGTGCCAGCAGCAAAGAGGTTGTAGGGGCGCGTCAGCCCCAGCATTTT	.	TRBV21-1	TRBJ1-5	16	.
CASQTSTNTEAFF	TGTGCCAGCCAGACATCGACGAACACTGAAGCTTTCTTT	.	TRBV18	TRBJ1-1	13	.
CASSQAGRGETQYF	TGTGCCAGCAGTCAAGCCGGAAGAGGGGAGACCCAGTACTTC	.	TRBV28	TRBJ2-5	14	once
CASSLIAGVATQYF	TGCGCCAGCAGCTTAATAGCGGGAGTGGCCACGCAGTATTTT	TRBD2	TRBV5-1	TRBJ2-3	14	once
CAISENLGGFGETQYF	TGTGCCATCAGTGAGAATTTGGGGGGATTTGGAGAGACCCAGTACTTC	.	TRBV10-3	TRBJ2-5	16	once
CASSLVPTRDNSPLHF	TGTGCCAGCAGCTTAGTGCCAACGAGGGATAATTCACCCCTCCACTTT	.	TRBV11-3	TRBJ1-6	16	.
CASSPSPGDTQYF	TGTGCCAGCTCACCATCGCCCGGGGATACGCAGTATTTT	.	TRBV18	TRBJ2-3	13	.
CASQAGDNYGYTF	TGTGCCAGCCAAGCGGGGGATAACTATGGCTACACCTTC	.	TRBV7-2	TRBJ1-2	13	.
CASSSPGRGNYGYTF	TGTGCCAGCAGCTCACCGGGCCGGGGGAACTATGGCTACACCTTC	.	TRBV11-2	TRBJ1-2	15	.
CASSSVAGSYGDTQYF	TGTGCCAGCAGCTCCGTAGCGGGATCATATGGGGATACGCAGTATTTT	TRBD2	TRBV7-2	TRBJ2-3	16	.
CASSQSQGTVGYTF	TGTGCCAGCAGCCAATCCCAGGGAACGGTGGGCTACACCTTC	.	TRBV3-1/TRBV3-2	TRBJ1-2	14	.
CASSQQGPNEKLFF	TGTGCCAGCTCACAACAGGGGCCTAATGAAAAACTGTTTTTT	TRBD1	TRBV18	TRBJ1-4	14	.
CASSFLVEQGASEQYF	TGTGCCAGCAGCTTCCTAGTGGAACAGGGGGCAAGCGAGCAGTACTTC	TRBD1	TRBV7-7	TRBJ2-7	16	.
CATSPDRGFGELFF	TGTGCCACCAGTCCTGACAGGGGGTTCGGGGAGCTGTTTTTT	TRBD1	TRBV24-1	TRBJ2-2	14	.
CASSIRTGDEKLFF	TGTGCCAGCAGCATAAGGACAGGGGATGAAAAACTGTTTTTT	TRBD1	TRBV5-4	TRBJ1-4	14	.
CASSLGVSTDTQYF	TGTGCCAGCAGCTTGGGCGTGAGCACAGATACGCAGTATTTT	.	TRBV7-9	TRBJ2-3	14	.
CASSVEAKGAINRGYTF	TGTGCCAGCAGCGTAGAGGCCAAGGGGGCGATAAATCGTGGCTACACCTTC	TRBD1	TRBV9	TRBJ1-2	17	.
CASSLQGVNTGELFF	TGTGCCAGCAGCCTACAGGGGGTCAACACCGGGGAGCTGTTTTTT	TRBD1	TRBV14	TRBJ2-2	15	few
CASSKSSGDYFYEQYF	TGTGCCAGCAGTAAGTCTTCGGGGGACTATTTCTACGAGCAGTACTTC	TRBD2	TRBV27	TRBJ2-7	16	few
CASSAQETGELFF	TGTGCCAGCAGCGCTCAAGAGACCGGGGAGCTGTTTTTT	.	TRBV11-3	TRBJ2-2	13	once
CASSEGTGPYNEQFF	TGTGCCAGCAGTGAAGGGACAGGACCATACAATGAGCAGTTCTTC	TRBD1	TRBV6-1	TRBJ2-1	15	few
CASSDSAGGPDTQYF	TGTGCCAGCAGTGACTCAGCGGGAGGGCCAGATACGCAGTATTTT	TRBD2	TRBV6-4	TRBJ2-3	15	few
CASSQDLAGLGEQYF	TGTGCCAGCAGCCAAGATCTCGCCGGTCTTGGCGAGCAGTACTTC	.	TRBV14	TRBJ2-7	15	.